These 16 T cell receptor beta chains share one sample of origin, sequenced in a study of PD-1 and CTLA-4 blockade in melanoma. Repertoires were generated with immunoSEQ multiplex PCR, while TCRdb's copy carries only in-frame clones and drops some. This sample carries about 16,000 clones, around 70% of them seen once, and the ten largest clones take roughly an eighth. The sequences come from CD8+ T cells from peripheral blood, collected from a patient given anti-PD-1 treatment. These receptors were collected from a human donor with melanoma.

The table lists this clone with a few counts. The gene calls are TRBV6-5 and TRBJ2-7; 10 nucleotides match TRBD1. V trimming: 4 bases; J trimming: 7 bases; junction bases outside the gene matches: 10. Germline V lookup: CDR1 MNHEY, CDR2 SVGAGI. This CDR3 is 15 amino acids long. This CDR3 is CASSSDDRGQREQYF. CDR3 DNA sequence: TGTGCCAGCAGTTCCGATGACAGGGGGCAAAGGGAGCAGTACTTC.

The chain joins TRBV7-6 to TRBJ2-5, with D unresolved. This CDR3 spans 14 amino acids. The germline CDR1 and CDR2 sequences are SGHVS and FNYEAQ. Deletions cut 5 bases from V and 2 bases from J, with 12 bases between. This CDR3 reads CASSRGRFQETQYF. CDR3 sequence (DNA): TGTGCCAGCAGCCGAGGACGATTTCAAGAGACCCAGTACTTC. Full variable domain (rest looked up from reference TRBV7-6 and TRBJ2-5): GAGVSQSPRYKVTKRGQDVALRCDPISGHVSLYWYRQALGQGPEFLTYFNYEAQQDKSGLPNDRFSAERPEGSISTLTIQRTEQRDSAMYRCASSRGRFQETQYFGPGTRLLVL.

The genes are TRBV24-1 and TRBJ2-3; D not certain. V was cut by 3 bases and J by 2 bases, with 5 bases left in between. CDR3 length: 13 residues. The germline V gene encodes CDR1 KGHDR and CDR2 SFDVKD. CDR3 in DNA: TGTGCCACCAGTGATCAGACCACAGATACGCAGTATTTT. As protein: CATSDQTTDTQYF.

The CDR3 is CASSYSSSTDTQYF. The DNA of the CDR3 is TGTGCCAGCAGCTATTCTTCCAGCACAGATACGCAGTATTTT. This sequence joins TRBV7-9 and TRBJ2-3, with unresolved D. CDR1 and CDR2 (germline): SEHNR, FQNEAQ (reference sequence). The CDR3 length is 14 residues. Trimming pared 4 bases from V and 0 bases from J, leaving 8 bases between.

The chain has TRBV10-3 and TRBJ2-7; D uncertain. The length of the CDR3 is 13 residues. V gave up 3 bases and J gave up 0 bases, with 6 bases separating them. Germline V lookup: CDR1 ENHRY, CDR2 SYGVKD. CDR3 amino acids: CAISDWSSYEQYF. CDR3 sequence (DNA): TGTGCCATCAGTGATTGGAGCTCCTACGAGCAGTACTTC.

The J gene is TRBJ1-1, the V gene TRBV12-3 or TRBV12-4; D is uncertain. The CDR3 runs to 13 residues. V dropped 7 bases and J dropped 5 bases, with 14 bases sitting between them. CDR3 amino acids: CASTLTERTEAFF. In DNA form, the CDR3 reads TGTGCCAGCACCTTGACGGAAAGGACTGAAGCTTTCTTT.

This clone was observed a few times. The chain is built from TRBV6-6 and TRBJ1-1; D remains ambiguous. This CDR3 is 13 amino acids long. The ends were cut back, 2 bases at V and 6 bases at J, with 10 bases in the middle. The germline CDR1 and CDR2 sequences are MNHNY and SVGAGI (reference sequence). CDR3: CASSYVASAEAFF. The DNA for the CDR3 is TGTGCCAGCAGTTACGTGGCTTCGGCTGAAGCTTTCTTT.

V usage is TRBV21-1 and J usage is TRBJ2-3; TRBD1 is taken as the D call from the table, unchecked against the DNA. TRBV21-1 is recorded as a pseudogene. This CDR3 has 18 residues. The CDR3 is CASSNLPDLGQTSDTQYF. The CDR3 region has the DNA TGTGCCAGCAGCAATCTCCCTGATCTGGGACAGACTTCAGATACGCAGTATTTT.

This chain links TRBV10-3 with TRBJ2-1; unclear D gene. Trimming removed 6 bases from V and 6 bases from J, with 12 bases in between. CDR3 length: 13 residues. Germline V CDR1 and CDR2: ENHRY, SYGVKD. The CDR3 DNA follows: TGTGCCATCAGAGAATACCTGGGCAATGAGCAGTTCTTC. Its translation is CAIREYLGNEQFF.

The chain joins TRBV11-3 to TRBJ2-1, with D uncertain. V lost 1 base and J 7 bases, leaving 8 bases between the germline ends. Germline V CDR1 and CDR2: SGHNT, YENEEA. This CDR3 spans 13 amino acids. The CDR3 region is CASSLVLGNEQFF. The CDR3 DNA follows: TGTGCCAGCAGCTTAGTTCTTGGGAATGAGCAGTTCTTC.

V is TRBV10-2 and J is TRBJ2-1, with TRBD2 matching 7 bases. CDR3 length: 17 amino acids. CDR1 is WSHSY and CDR2 is SAAADI in the germline V gene. V dropped 10 bases and J dropped 5; count of bases not matched to a gene: 20. The CDR3 region has the DNA TGCGCCACCACATCGGGGAGGGAGACCATAGGGGACAATGAGCAGTTCTTC. Translated: CATTSGRETIGDNEQFF.

The rearrangement joins TRBV4-1 to TRBJ2-7, with 8 bases fitting TRBD1. V lost 5 bases to trimming and J lost 5 bases; unmatched junction nucleotides: 11. This CDR3 comprises 15 residues. Germline loops: CDR1 MGHRA, CDR2 YSYEKL. CDR3 residues: CASSVLPTGVDEQYF. For the CDR3, the DNA is TGCGCCAGCAGCGTCCTGCCGACAGGGGTCGACGAGCAGTACTTC.

This clone was counted a few times. The rearrangement links TRBV5-1 to TRBJ2-1, with D perhaps TRBD2 (5 bases). Trimming shortened V by 4 bases and J by 5 bases, and 10 bases separated the two germline ends. CDR3 length equals 13 residues. Germline V gene lookup returns CDR1 SGHRS and CDR2 YFSETQ. CDR3 bases: TGCGCCAGCAGCCCGAGCGGAAACAATGAGCAGTTCTTC. Translated, it gives CASSPSGNNEQFF. Full variable domain (rest looked up from reference TRBV5-1 and TRBJ2-1): KAGVTQTPRYLIKTRGQQVTLSCSPISGHRSVSWYQQTPGQGLQFLFEYFSETQRNKGNFPGRFSGRQFSNSRSEMNVSTLELGDSALYLCASSPSGNNEQFFGPGTRLTVL.

V is TRBV19 and J is TRBJ2-4, with D unclear. Germline CDR1 LNHDA, CDR2 SQIVND (reference sequence). The V end was cut by 4 bases, the J end by 0 bases, with 13 bases between. The CDR3 is 16 residues long. This CDR3 reads CASSTSTNLAKNIQYF. DNA for the CDR3: TGTGCCAGTAGTACGTCGACAAACTTAGCCAAAAACATTCAGTACTTC.

The table lists this clone with a count of one. V and J are TRBV29-1 and TRBJ1-4; D is ambiguous. V dropped 7 bases and J dropped 4 bases, with 10 bases sitting between them. The CDR3 is 12 residues long. Germline CDR1 SQVTM, CDR2 ANQGSEA. CDR3 sequence: CSAQLFNEKLFF. The CDR3 DNA reads as TGCAGCGCCCAACTTTTTAATGAAAAACTGTTTTTT.

This clone was picked up a small number of times. V usage is TRBV5-1 and J usage is TRBJ1-2; 8 bases align to TRBD1. With V trimmed by 2 bases and J by 12 bases, 9 bases remained unmatched. The CDR3 totals 13 residues. CDR1 and CDR2 from the germline V gene are SGHRS and YFSETQ. The CDR3: CASSFEGQESNTF. The CDR3, as DNA: TGCGCCAGCAGCTTTGAGGGACAGGAAAGTAACACCTTC.